This TCR beta chain came from a study of blood T cell repertoires in COVID-19. Background on the study: Sources were T cells, B-cell-depleted T cells, or PBMCs; the material itself was cDNA or gDNA.

Generated by immunoSEQ multiplex PCR, the TCRdb table keeps only in-frame clones and is missing some. Counted here are around 180,000 clones, more than 70% occurring once; the ten biggest clones make up 4.4%. Trimming took 3 bases from V and 5 from J, leaving 11 bases between them. The germline V gene encodes CDR1 SGHRS and CDR2 YFSETQ. The CDR3 has 13 amino acids. V usage is TRBV5-1 and J usage is TRBJ2-5; D unclear. This TCR derives from a human donor in a cohort sampled during active COVID-19. The sequenced material came from peripheral blood. The CDR3 DNA is TGCGCCAGCAGCTATACAACGAGGGAGACCCAGTACTTC. Translation gives CASSYTTRETQYF.